This note documents a single TCR beta chain sequence. Its antigen is currently unknown. Stated time point: patch test 1, 2 weeks after DPC sensitization. The treatment denotes: therapeutic diphenylcyclopropenone sensitization with weekly scalp DPC. Patches went on only after blood had been drawn each time. The data belong to a study of human T cells and chemical hapten exposure. CDR3 length: 14 residues. V was cut by 4 bases and J by 9 bases, with 13 bases left in between. Germline CDR1 reads SGHDN; CDR2 reads FVKESK. Unique molecular identifiers were affixed to discrete cDNA molecules within the library. Methods used by the authors: Samples held a median of around 100,000 TCRs, range about 23,224–690,600. TCRdb fed the RACE reads into MiXCR, producing one record per CDR3 protein. The V and J calls come from TCRdb's annotation, not from the publication. The repertoire consists of about 120,000 distinct CDR3 sequences, with roughly 13% occurring once and the leading ten covering over 0.85%.

Whole-study findings and limits: Expanded TCR sets contained significantly more large CDR3 similarity clusters than controls.

V and J are TRBV14 and TRBJ1-6; possible D gene TRBD1, 5 bases. This material consisted of whole blood, taken in connection with sensitization to the hapten diphenylcyclopropenone (DPC). This receptor was obtained from a man between 18 and 35 years old with alopecia areata. Some clones in this sample may be carry-over from other donors' samples. CDR3 DNA sequence: TGTGCCAGCAGCCGTATCCCGGGGGGTTCACCCCTCCACTTT. It specifies CASSRIPGGSPLHF.